These 23 T cell receptor beta chains were all obtained from the same sample, sequenced in a study of shared clonotypes between healthy human individuals. CD45RO-negative CD8 cells positively selected for CCR7 made up the naive population, which excluded terminally differentiated effector memory CD45RA+ cells. Assay used: immunoSEQ multiplex PCR; TCRdb lists only in-frame clones, some missing. The data contain around 2,000,000 clones, about 95% of them seen just once; the ten biggest clones take up roughly 1%. Specimen: naive CD8+ T cells sorted from blood. The receptors here all came from a man between 18 and 35 years old in good health.

V gene TRBV27 combines with J gene TRBJ2-7; 7 bases line up with TRBD2. V was clipped by 3 bases and J by 3 bases; unmatched bases: 5. The germline V gene encodes CDR1 MNHEY and CDR2 SMNVEV (reference sequence). The CDR3 loop spans 14 amino acids. The CDR3 spells CASSFGGSRYEQYF. The DNA for the CDR3 is TGTGCCAGCAGTTTCGGCGGGAGTCGCTACGAGCAGTACTTC.

CDR3 loop: CASSSQTSGSTDTQYF. Written as DNA, the CDR3 is TGTGCCAGCAGCTCTCAGACTAGCGGCAGCACAGATACGCAGTATTTT. This chain links TRBV5-6 with TRBJ2-3; 9 bases align to TRBD2. J gave up 0 bases and V 3 bases, and 5 bases lay outside the gene matches. The CDR3 is 16 residues long. Germline V gene lookup returns CDR1 SGHDT and CDR2 YYEEEE.

With respect to this clone: Other nucleotide sequences from this sample produce the same CDR3. This chain joins TRBV9 and TRBJ2-1; possible D gene TRBD2, 5 bases. Trimming shortened V by 0 bases and J by 3 bases, and 7 bases separated the two germline ends. The CDR3 runs 14 residues. Germline V CDR1 and CDR2: SGDLS, YYNGEE. This chain's CDR3 is CASSVAGDYNEQFF. The CDR3 DNA is TGTGCCAGCAGCGTAGCCGGGGACTACAATGAGCAGTTCTTC.

This chain connects TRBV25-1 to TRBJ1-3, with D uncertain. The CDR3 contains 16 residues. Deletions cut 6 bases from V and 2 bases from J, with 17 bases between. Germline V gene data show CDR1 as MGHDK and CDR2 as SYGVNS. In nucleotides, the CDR3 is TGTGCCAGCAGGCGCAGCGAGGAATGGGCTGGAAACACCATATATTTT. Translated, it gives CASRRSEEWAGNTIYF.

The V gene is TRBV27, the J gene TRBJ2-6, with 8 bases aligning to TRBD2. The CDR3 spans 16 residues. V gave up 3 bases and J gave up 2 bases; unmatched junction bases: 3. Germline V lookup: CDR1 MNHEY, CDR2 SMNVEV (reference sequence). CDR3 in DNA: TGTGCCAGCAGTTTCTCGGGAGGGCCTGGGGCCAACGTCCTGACTTTC. The encoded protein is CASSFSGGPGANVLTF.

This clone was found once. V is TRBV7-6 and J is TRBJ1-3; D perhaps matches TRBD1 (6 bases). Trimming pared 2 bases from V and 0 bases from J, leaving 14 bases between. The CDR3 sequence is 17 residues long. Germline V gene sequence: CDR1 SGHVS, CDR2 FNYEAQ. CDR3 sequence (DNA): TGTGCCAGCAGCTTACCAAAGGGGGGGAACTCTGGAAACACCATATATTTT. This sequence encodes CASSLPKGGNSGNTIYF.

This chain uses TRBV5-6 with TRBJ2-7, with 7 positions matching TRBD2. The J segment lost 0 bases and the V segment lost 4 bases, leaving 10 bases of the junction unmatched. The germline V gene has CDR1 SGHDT and CDR2 YYEEEE. This CDR3 is 16 amino acids long. CDR3 protein: CASSREGGLSSYEQYF. The CDR3 nucleotides are TGTGCCAGCAGCAGGGAGGGTGGGTTAAGCTCCTACGAGCAGTACTTC.

The CDR3 here is CASSLRAGGSYEQYF. As DNA, the CDR3 is TGTGCCAGCAGCTTAAGGGCGGGGGGTTCCTACGAGCAGTACTTC. The rearrangement links TRBV7-6 to TRBJ2-7; 8 nucleotides match TRBD2. V was pared by 2 bases and J by 1 base, with 4 bases of the junction left unmatched. Per the germline V gene, CDR1 is SGHVS and CDR2 is FNYEAQ. This CDR3 is built from 15 residues.

The chain is built from TRBV4-1 and TRBJ1-1; no clear D gene. From germline, CDR1 is MGHRA and CDR2 YSYEKL. There are 13 residues in the CDR3. V was trimmed by 3 bases and J by 3 bases, leaving 8 bases between them. CDR3 in DNA: TGCGCCAGCAGCCATCCGACCTACACTGAAGCTTTCTTT. It translates to CASSHPTYTEAFF.

This chain uses TRBV27 with TRBJ2-7; D may be TRBD2 (6 bases). The germline V gene has CDR1 MNHEY and CDR2 SMNVEV (reference sequence). This CDR3 spans 12 amino acids. Trimming removed 8 bases from V and 3 bases from J, with 11 bases in between. The CDR3 sequence is CASGPGLYEQYF. The CDR3 nucleotides are TGTGCCAGCGGGCCGGGACTCTACGAGCAGTACTTC.

This clone has just one count. The junction departs from the called germline gene at one end, perhaps through a read error. The gene calls are TRBV30 and TRBJ2-1, with TRBD2 matching over 9 bases. The CDR3 sequence is 11 residues long. Germline V gene sequence: CDR1 GTSNPN, CDR2 SVGIG (reference sequence). The CDR3 loop is CVAGVVNEQFF. As DNA, the CDR3 is TGCGTAGCGGGAGTGGTCAATGAGCAGTTCTTC.

For the CDR3, the DNA is TGTGCCAGCAGGGCCCGTAGCGGGAGCGGCGAGACCCAGTACTTC. Protein sequence: CASRARSGSGETQYF. The J gene is TRBJ2-5, the V gene TRBV27; 9 positions agree with TRBD2. The CDR3 runs 15 residues. Germline assignment: CDR1 MNHEY and CDR2 SMNVEV (reference sequence). Unmatched junction bases numbered 10, after V lost 6 bases and J lost 5 bases.

The genes are TRBV18 and TRBJ2-2; TRBD1 might be the D (6 bases). The CDR3 is 17 residues long. Trimming removed 3 bases from V and 3 bases from J, with 17 bases in between. The germline gives CDR1 KGHSH, CDR2 LQKENI. CDR3 coding DNA: TGTGCCAGCTCACCCAGTTTCCAGGGGTCGGACACCGGGGAGCTGTTTTTT. This translates into CASSPSFQGSDTGELFF.

This clone was seen a handful of times. The same CDR3 arises from other DNA sequences in this sample as well. The V call is TRBV6-5, the J call TRBJ1-5; the match to TRBD1 covers 7 bases. The J segment lost 2 bases and the V segment lost 4 bases, leaving 2 bases of the junction unmatched. CDR1 is MNHEY, CDR2 SVGAGI, per germline. The CDR3 sequence is 14 residues long. The CDR3: CASSSGTGNQPQHF. Written as DNA, the CDR3 is TGTGCCAGCAGTTCCGGGACAGGCAATCAGCCCCAGCATTTT.

The chain is built from TRBV12-5 and TRBJ1-1, with a weak D call TRBD1 (5 bases). CDR1 is LGHNT, CDR2 FRNRAP, per germline. The CDR3 consists of 14 residues. Trimming removed 7 bases at V and 1 base at J, with 13 bases between. CDR3 region: CASASGDGNTEAFF. The CDR3 DNA reads TGTGCTAGTGCCTCGGGGGACGGGAACACTGAAGCTTTCTTT.

V gene TRBV27 combines with J gene TRBJ1-4, with 9 bases that match TRBD1. CDR3 length: 16 amino acids. The germline gives CDR1 MNHEY, CDR2 SMNVEV (reference sequence). The trim removed 2 bases at V and 7 bases at J, leaving 8 bases unmatched. The CDR3 sequence: CASSLLKQGASEKLFF. CDR3 bases: TGTGCCAGCAGTTTACTTAAACAGGGGGCCTCTGAAAAACTGTTTTTT.

V gene TRBV19 combines with J gene TRBJ2-7, with 9 bases aligning to TRBD1. After removal of 2 bases from V and 5 bases from J, the junction contained 4 bases not matched to a gene. The germline gives CDR1 LNHDA, CDR2 SQIVND (reference sequence). The CDR3 extends over 14 amino acids. CDR3 sequence (DNA): TGTGCCAGTAGTATATGGGACAGGGTCCACGAGCAGTACTTC. This encodes CASSIWDRVHEQYF.

As DNA, the CDR3 is TGTGCCAGCTCACCACTAGCGGGGGTTTACAATGAGCAGTTCTTC. Its protein is CASSPLAGVYNEQFF. The gene calls are TRBV18 and TRBJ2-1; 9 bases match TRBD2. Germline V CDR1 and CDR2: KGHSH, LQKENI. V lost 1 base to trimming and J lost 4 bases; unmatched junction nucleotides: 2. The CDR3 is 15 amino acids.

The chain carries TRBV2 and TRBJ2-1; 7 positions agree with TRBD2. CDR3 length equals 15 residues. The ends lost 6 bases at V and 4 bases at J; junction bases unmatched: 9. The germline CDR1 and CDR2 sequences are SNHLY and FYNNEI. CDR3 in amino acids: CASSPRVGGYNEQFF. CDR3 nucleotides: TGTGCCAGCAGCCCCAGGGTGGGGGGGTACAATGAGCAGTTCTTC. Complete variable domain (other parts from reference TRBV2 and TRBJ2-1): EPEVTQTPSHQVTQMGQEVILRCVPISNHLYFYWYRQILGQKVEFLVSFYNNEISEKSEIFDDQFSVERPDGSNFTLKIRSTKLEDSAMYFCASSPRVGGYNEQFFGPGTRLTVL.

As DNA, the CDR3 is TGTGCCAGTAGTATTTCAGGTTATGGCAAAAACATTCAGTACTTC. Residues: CASSISGYGKNIQYF. The J gene is TRBJ2-4, the V gene TRBV19; D uncertain. The CDR3 consists of 15 residues. V was shortened by 3 bases and J by 3 bases, with 12 bases between the two germline ends. Germline CDR1 is LNHDA and CDR2 is SQIVND (reference sequence).

The chain couples TRBV27 to TRBJ2-7; 12 nucleotides align to TRBD1. The CDR3 loop spans 15 amino acids. Germline-derived CDR1 and CDR2 are MNHEY and SMNVEV (reference sequence). With V trimmed by 2 bases and J by 4 bases, 3 bases remained unmatched. CDR3 residues: CASSLRDRGPYEQYF. The CDR3 DNA reads as TGTGCCAGCAGTTTACGGGACAGGGGGCCATACGAGCAGTACTTC.

The V and J genes are TRBV27 and TRBJ2-2; weak D call: TRBD2 (5 bases). The CDR3 has 16 amino acids. Germline V gene sequence: CDR1 MNHEY, CDR2 SMNVEV (reference sequence). V lost 2 bases and J 4 bases, leaving 14 bases between the germline ends. The DNA for the CDR3 is TGTGCCAGCAGTTTAAACTGGCCCGGAGGCACCGGGGAGCTGTTTTTT. Translation: CASSLNWPGGTGELFF.

The chain recombines TRBV5-1 with TRBJ1-6, with D perhaps matching TRBD1 (6 bases). CDR3 length: 13 residues. The ends were cut back, 4 bases at V and 14 bases at J, with 16 bases in the middle. Per germline, CDR1 SGHRS and CDR2 YFSETQ. The DNA of the CDR3 is TGCGCCAGCAGCCCGGATGGGGGCAAGGCCCTCCACTTT. Its protein product is CASSPDGGKALHF.